The rows below give T cell receptor beta chains drawn from one sample of a study of shared clonotypes between healthy human individuals. Assay: immunoSEQ multiplex PCR; the TCRdb copy retains only in-frame clones and omits some. This sample has 450,000 to 650,000 clones; about 80% occur once, and the top ten carry about 12%. The sequenced sample consisted of PBMCs. The origin of the receptors is a middle-aged woman in good health. Some clones in this sample may be carry-over from other donors' samples. Each CDR3 is given with its conserved first and last residue. The D gene is left open where the match is weak. Some rows mark clone size as missing; the rest say once, few, many or name a class of expanded clone.

d_call: NA
clone_size: NA
j_call: TRBJ2-1
v_call: TRBV28
cdr3_nt: TGTGCCAGCAGTTTATCCTACTACGAACGGGAGCAGTTCTTC
cdr3_aa: CASSLSYYEREQFF

d_call: TRBD1
clone_size: NA
j_call: TRBJ1-6
v_call: TRBV27
cdr3_nt: TGTGCCAGCAGCCGACAGGGCCGGGGATCACCCCTCCACTTT
cdr3_aa: CASSRQGRGSPLHF

d_call: NA
clone_size: many
j_call: TRBJ2-3
v_call: TRBV30
cdr3_nt: TGTGCCTGGAGTGTAGGGCTTAGCACAGATACGCAGTATTTT
cdr3_aa: CAWSVGLSTDTQYF

d_call: TRBD2
clone_size: NA
j_call: TRBJ2-3
v_call: TRBV4-1
cdr3_nt: TGCGCCAGCAGACTTAGCGGAGCGGGAGCATGGTCGCAGTATTTT
cdr3_aa: CASRLSGAGAWSQYF

d_call: TRBD1
clone_size: NA
j_call: TRBJ1-6
v_call: TRBV10-3
cdr3_nt: TGTGCCATCAGTGTGGGACAGGGTGATTCACCCCTCCACTTT
cdr3_aa: CAISVGQGDSPLHF

d_call: NA
clone_size: NA
j_call: TRBJ2-1
v_call: TRBV4-1
cdr3_nt: TGCGCCAGCAGCCAAGATCCCAGCGGGAATGAGCAGTTCTTC
cdr3_aa: CASSQDPSGNEQFF

d_call: NA
clone_size: NA
j_call: TRBJ2-3
v_call: TRBV6-5
cdr3_nt: TGTGCCTCCGGGCGGGATACAGATACGCAGTATTTT
cdr3_aa: CASGRDTDTQYF

d_call: TRBD2
clone_size: many
j_call: TRBJ2-7
v_call: TRBV10-2
cdr3_nt: TGCGCCAGCGCAGGGACTAGCGGGCTCTCCTACGAGCAGTACTTC
cdr3_aa: CASAGTSGLSYEQYF

d_call: TRBD1
clone_size: NA
j_call: TRBJ2-7
v_call: TRBV2
cdr3_nt: TGTGCCAGCAGTGGGGCACACAGGGGTGGGTACGAGCAGTACTTC
cdr3_aa: CASSGAHRGGYEQYF

d_call: NA
clone_size: NA
j_call: TRBJ2-1
v_call: TRBV2
cdr3_nt: TGTGCCAGCAGTGAAGCGGTTGAGCAGTTCTTC
cdr3_aa: CASSEAVEQFF

d_call: NA
clone_size: NA
j_call: TRBJ1-2
v_call: TRBV30
cdr3_nt: TGTGCCTGGAGTCGGAATCCTGGGGGATATGGCTACACCTTC
cdr3_aa: CAWSRNPGGYGYTF

d_call: NA
clone_size: NA
j_call: TRBJ1-1
v_call: TRBV2
cdr3_nt: TGTGCCAGCAGCGAACCGGGTGGGTCGTGGACTGAAGCTTTCTTT
cdr3_aa: CASSEPGGSWTEAFF

d_call: TRBD1
clone_size: NA
j_call: TRBJ2-5
v_call: TRBV7-6
cdr3_nt: TGTGCCAGCAGCTCTACATCCCGGACAGGGGGAGAGACCCAGTACTTC
cdr3_aa: CASSSTSRTGGETQYF

d_call: TRBD2
clone_size: NA
j_call: TRBJ2-7
v_call: TRBV28
cdr3_nt: TGTGCCAGCAGGACACGACTAGCGGGAATTTACGAGCAGTACTTC
cdr3_aa: CASRTRLAGIYEQYF

d_call: NA
clone_size: NA
j_call: TRBJ2-2
v_call: TRBV2
cdr3_nt: TGTGCCAGTTCGATTCGAGGGCCCGGGGAGCTGTTTTTT
cdr3_aa: CASSIRGPGELFF

d_call: NA
clone_size: NA
j_call: TRBJ2-3
v_call: TRBV11-2
cdr3_nt: TGTGCCAGCAGCTTGAGGAGGGCGGGAGATACGCAGTATTTT
cdr3_aa: CASSLRRAGDTQYF

d_call: TRBD1
clone_size: NA
j_call: TRBJ1-2
v_call: TRBV4-1
cdr3_nt: TGCGCCAGCAAACCAACAGGGGGGTCAAACTATGGCTACACCTTC
cdr3_aa: CASKPTGGSNYGYTF

d_call: NA
clone_size: NA
j_call: TRBJ1-1
v_call: TRBV18
cdr3_nt: TGTGCCAGCTCACCCAATCCAGCAAGAAGGGACACTGAAGCTTTCTTT
cdr3_aa: CASSPNPARRDTEAFF

d_call: NA
clone_size: few
j_call: TRBJ2-7
v_call: TRBV11-2
cdr3_nt: TGTGCCAGCAGCTTAGCGGACAGCACCTACGAGCAGTACTTC
cdr3_aa: CASSLADSTYEQYF

d_call: TRBD1
clone_size: NA
j_call: TRBJ2-7
v_call: TRBV27
cdr3_nt: TGTGCCAGCAGTTCATCCGCCCGGGACAGGGCCCGGACCTACGAGCAGTACTTC
cdr3_aa: CASSSSARDRARTYEQYF

d_call: NA
clone_size: NA
j_call: TRBJ1-1
v_call: TRBV19
cdr3_nt: TGTGCCAGTAGTAAGGTGAAGACAGGTTGGACTGAAGCTTTCTTT
cdr3_aa: CASSKVKTGWTEAFF

d_call: TRBD1
clone_size: few
j_call: TRBJ2-1
v_call: TRBV28
cdr3_nt: TGTGCCAGCAGCCCCGGACAGGGGGCGAGTAGGGCCCGCTCCTACAATGAGCAGTTCTTC
cdr3_aa: CASSPGQGASRARSYNEQFF

d_call: NA
clone_size: NA
j_call: TRBJ2-5
v_call: TRBV28
cdr3_nt: TGTGCCAGCAGTTCGAGGAGGGGCCAAGAGACCCAGTACTTC
cdr3_aa: CASSSRRGQETQYF

d_call: NA
clone_size: NA
j_call: TRBJ2-7
v_call: TRBV5-1
cdr3_nt: TGCGCCAGCAGCTTGGTTCCCTACGAGCAGTACTTC
cdr3_aa: CASSLVPYEQYF

d_call: NA
clone_size: NA
j_call: TRBJ2-5
v_call: TRBV29-1
cdr3_nt: TGCAGCGTGGGTGCGGAGAACGGTGAGACCCAGTACTTC
cdr3_aa: CSVGAENGETQYF

d_call: NA
clone_size: NA
j_call: TRBJ2-5
v_call: TRBV11-2
cdr3_nt: TGTGCCAGCAGCTTATCGGGACTTGTTTCAGAGACCCAGTACTTC
cdr3_aa: CASSLSGLVSETQYF

d_call: TRBD1
clone_size: NA
j_call: TRBJ1-5
v_call: TRBV5-1
cdr3_nt: TGCGCCAGCAGCCTATCAGGGGGCCTTCAGCCCCAGCATTTT
cdr3_aa: CASSLSGGLQPQHF

d_call: NA
clone_size: NA
j_call: TRBJ2-2
v_call: TRBV7-8
cdr3_nt: TGTGCCAGCAGCTTATTTAGTGGGGAGCTGTTTTTT
cdr3_aa: CASSLFSGELFF

d_call: NA
clone_size: NA
j_call: TRBJ2-5
v_call: TRBV28
cdr3_nt: TGTGCCAGCAGAAAGGGCGGACGCGAGACCCAGTACTTC
cdr3_aa: CASRKGGRETQYF

d_call: TRBD1
clone_size: NA
j_call: TRBJ1-1
v_call: TRBV28
cdr3_nt: TGTGCCAGCAGTTCGGGGCGGGCAGGGGGCACTGAAGCTTTCTTT
cdr3_aa: CASSSGRAGGTEAFF

d_call: NA
clone_size: few
j_call: TRBJ1-2
v_call: TRBV27
cdr3_nt: TGTGCCAGCACCAGGACGGGGTGGGGAGCAGGCTACACCTTC
cdr3_aa: CASTRTGWGAGYTF

d_call: NA
clone_size: once
j_call: TRBJ1-1
v_call: TRBV28
cdr3_nt: TGTGCCAGCAGTTTGTTGATGAACACTGAAGCTTTCTTT
cdr3_aa: CASSLLMNTEAFF

d_call: TRBD2
clone_size: NA
j_call: TRBJ2-1
v_call: TRBV7-9
cdr3_nt: TGTGCCAGCAGCTTAGGAGCGGGAGGTTACAATGAGCAGTTCTTC
cdr3_aa: CASSLGAGGYNEQFF

d_call: NA
clone_size: NA
j_call: TRBJ2-2
v_call: TRBV19
cdr3_nt: TGTGCCAGTAGTATCAGTCGGAGGTCCGGGGAGCTGTTTTTT
cdr3_aa: CASSISRRSGELFF

d_call: TRBD2
clone_size: few
j_call: TRBJ2-2
v_call: TRBV25-1
cdr3_nt: TGTGCCACTCGGTGGGCGGGAGGGTCCGGGGAGCTGTTTTTT
cdr3_aa: CATRWAGGSGELFF

d_call: NA
clone_size: NA
j_call: TRBJ1-4
v_call: TRBV9
cdr3_nt: TGTGCCAGCAGCAAAGACCAGGGTGTGGATGAAAAACTGTTTTTT
cdr3_aa: CASSKDQGVDEKLFF

d_call: NA
clone_size: NA
j_call: TRBJ1-4
v_call: TRBV25-1
cdr3_nt: TGTGCCAGCAGTAATCCGGGGGCTTCTGATGAAAAACTGTTTTTT
cdr3_aa: CASSNPGASDEKLFF

d_call: NA
clone_size: NA
j_call: TRBJ1-2
v_call: TRBV6-5
cdr3_nt: TGTGCCGCGGGATTGTATGCCGACTATGGCTACACCTTC
cdr3_aa: CAAGLYADYGYTF

d_call: NA
clone_size: many
j_call: TRBJ1-1
v_call: TRBV5-4
cdr3_nt: TGTGCCAGCAGCCCCGGACAGAACACTGAAGCTTTCTTT
cdr3_aa: CASSPGQNTEAFF

d_call: NA
clone_size: once
j_call: TRBJ2-5
v_call: TRBV5-8
cdr3_nt: TGTGCCAGCAGCTGGGGGAGTAGGGGTTCGGAGACCCAGTACTTC
cdr3_aa: CASSWGSRGSETQYF

d_call: TRBD2
clone_size: NA
j_call: TRBJ2-3
v_call: TRBV7-2
cdr3_nt: TGTGCCAGCAGCTTACTTCGGGGGAGGGGAACCGGTACGCAGTATTTT
cdr3_aa: CASSLLRGRGTGTQYF

d_call: NA
clone_size: few
j_call: TRBJ1-6
v_call: TRBV4-1
cdr3_nt: TGCGCCAGCAGCCAAGTCCCCAATTCACCCCTCCACTTT
cdr3_aa: CASSQVPNSPLHF

d_call: TRBD1
clone_size: once
j_call: TRBJ2-7
v_call: TRBV28
cdr3_nt: TGTGCCAGCACTTCAGGGGGACGACCCTACGAGCAGTACTTC
cdr3_aa: CASTSGGRPYEQYF

d_call: TRBD1
clone_size: NA
j_call: TRBJ1-2
v_call: TRBV19
cdr3_nt: TGTGCCAGTAGTCCATCCGGACAGGGCGGATACTATGGCTACACCTTC
cdr3_aa: CASSPSGQGGYYGYTF

d_call: NA
clone_size: NA
j_call: TRBJ2-1
v_call: TRBV28
cdr3_nt: TGTGCCAGCAGTCCTTGGGGGGCTAATGAGCAGTTCTTC
cdr3_aa: CASSPWGANEQFF

d_call: NA
clone_size: NA
j_call: TRBJ1-2
v_call: TRBV7-2
cdr3_nt: TGTGCCAGCAGTATGGACGGCAACTATGGCTACACCTTC
cdr3_aa: CASSMDGNYGYTF

d_call: TRBD1
clone_size: NA
j_call: TRBJ1-2
v_call: TRBV7-3
cdr3_nt: TGTGCCAGCAGCTCCCGGCAGGGGGCAGGCGGCTACACCTTC
cdr3_aa: CASSSRQGAGGYTF

d_call: NA
clone_size: NA
j_call: TRBJ1-2
v_call: TRBV6-4
cdr3_nt: TGTGCCAGCAGTGCGCAAGGGAGCTATGGCTACACCTTC
cdr3_aa: CASSAQGSYGYTF

d_call: TRBD2
clone_size: NA
j_call: TRBJ2-3
v_call: TRBV28
cdr3_nt: TGTGCCAGCAGTTTACTAGCGGGAGTTGCCCCGGGCGATACGCAGTATTTT
cdr3_aa: CASSLLAGVAPGDTQYF

d_call: TRBD1
clone_size: NA
j_call: TRBJ2-7
v_call: TRBV5-4
cdr3_nt: TGTGCCAGCAGCTTTGACAGGGTGGAGCAGTACTTC
cdr3_aa: CASSFDRVEQYF

d_call: NA
clone_size: NA
j_call: TRBJ1-2
v_call: TRBV27
cdr3_nt: TGTGCCAGCACCCAATCTGGGGGGCAGAATGGCTACACCTTC
cdr3_aa: CASTQSGGQNGYTF

d_call: TRBD2
clone_size: few
j_call: TRBJ2-1
v_call: TRBV4-2
cdr3_nt: TGTGCCAGCAGCCAAGGTGGTTGGACTAGCGCAAACTACAATGAGCAGTTCTTC
cdr3_aa: CASSQGGWTSANYNEQFF

d_call: NA
clone_size: NA
j_call: TRBJ1-1
v_call: TRBV6-1
cdr3_nt: TGTGCCAGCACCGAAGGGACTGAAGCTTTCTTT
cdr3_aa: CASTEGTEAFF

d_call: TRBD1
clone_size: NA
j_call: TRBJ2-2
v_call: TRBV7-7
cdr3_nt: TGTGCCAGCAGCCAGGGGACAGGGTCCTCCGGGGAGCTGTTTTTT
cdr3_aa: CASSQGTGSSGELFF

d_call: TRBD1
clone_size: NA
j_call: TRBJ1-4
v_call: TRBV5-1
cdr3_nt: TGCGCCAGCAGCTTGCTAGGGACAGACGAAAAACTGTTTTTT
cdr3_aa: CASSLLGTDEKLFF